This TCR beta chain was identified in a study of shared clonotypes between healthy human individuals (TCRdb year 2020). Broadly, across the study: The cohort comprised a couple of women and a few men aged 18 to 49 years. For each donor, CD4 naive and CD4 memory were each given three plates, CD8 naive was given two plates, and CD8 memory was given one plate. To estimate repertoire size and how much clonotype sharing occurs between individuals, the study deeply sequenced the blood TCR repertoires of five or six healthy adults. Libraries were prepared and TCR repertoires were sequenced by different laboratories using diverse techniques, in order to increase sequencing depth and limit assay-specific biases. Per donor, leukapheresis produced somewhere between about 0.9 and 9.5 billion PBMCs.

Donors were healthy HIV-negative adults with no recently reported acute infections or vaccinations. Every donor was a Caucasian adult living in Nashville, Tennessee, USA. CD4+ T cells were enriched through magnetic negative selection, after which naive cells were positively selected on CD45RA and the remaining negative fraction served as the memory subset. Blood was obtained by leukapheresis, after which PBMCs were separated by Ficoll-Histopaque density gradient centrifugation and cryopreserved in liquid nitrogen vapor phase. Analytical flow cytometry was used to check the purity and quantity of each magnetically sorted T cell population. Each sorted fraction had its genomic DNA isolated and then quantified by UV absorbance on a Nanodrop 2000c. Using the deep immunoSEQ assay, TCR CDR3 regions were amplified from genomic DNA by multiplex PCR. For each cell subset, the extracted genomic DNA was distributed evenly across all wells of several immunoSEQ 96-well plates, and each plate served as one replicate. For sorted subsets, 150 to 250 ng genomic DNA, equal to 30,000 or so T cell genomes, was loaded into each replicate PCR. Purified libraries were quantified with a Qubit 3.0 fluorometer, sized on a Bioanalyzer 2100, and re-quantified with the KAPA Library Quantification kit. A separate single-read 150-cycle Illumina NextSeq 550 flow cell was used to sequence each immunoSEQ 96-well plate. As for how the authors treated the data: Because the immunoSEQ output held only junctional sequences and lacked quality scores, the filtering could not match the filtering applied to full-length reads. To assign V/J genes and CDR3, sequences were annotated against IMGT germline references using PyIR, a Python wrapper for IgBLAST v1.9. Reads were removed for weak V/J assignments (E-value above 1e-6), missing CDR3, stop codons, out-of-frame junctions, or ambiguous translated residues. V3J clonotypes were defined as sequences sharing an identical inferred V gene, J gene, and CDR3 amino acid sequence. To compute the percentage overlap between repertoires, the number of shared unique clonotypes was divided by the size of the smaller repertoire. Three approaches were used to assess repertoire richness: RTK rarefaction, the Chao1 estimator, and Recon v2.1 estimates of unobserved clonotypes. For all TCRbeta clonotypes obtained by the gDNA method from a handful of donors, generation probabilities were computed with OLGA. In its TCRdb copy, this immuneACCESS table keeps in-frame sequences only and misses some clones. Where compared with another copy, unresolved V genes explain less than half of these, and the others have no known cause. The V and J calls and the clone size are those of that table, but D and trimming were determined from the DNA. In all, the sample holds about 610,000 clones, and around 97% of those were seen once. Clones ranked in the top ten supply around 0.058% of the sample.

Comment on this clone: The target of this receptor is not known. No much larger clone is present one base from it, and per-base qualities are unavailable.

Paper-wide results and their limitations: Rarefaction of sorted-subset datasets indicated incomplete sequencing despite the large sequencing depth. Compared with non-shared clonotypes, clonotypes shared by all four sorted-subset donors had higher generation probabilities. The small number of donors limited the genetic and exposure-history diversity represented. Only blood was sampled, and tissue TCR repertoires likely differ from those in blood. Based on pairwise subsampling, the degree of clonotype sharing among donors was expected to be affected by sequencing depth. Sharing across several donors was observed for 4.5% to 6.5% of naive CD4, about 3.2% of naive CD8, about 2.3% of memory CD4, and roughly 0.43% of memory CD8 clonotypes. Naive subsets generally had larger estimated clonotype richness than memory subsets.

V and J lose 6 bases and 2 bases, and a span of 13 bases separates them. Measured from the cysteine to the phenylalanine, the CDR3 is 14 residues long. The DNA shown is the 42-base CDR3, in frame from base 1. Based on the germline V gene, the CDR1 and CDR2 sequences are MDHEN and SYDVKM. Sequencing was done on a sample of naive CD4+ T cells sorted from blood. The cell subset or site label for this specimen denotes: CD45RA+ positively selected. The TCR sequence derives from a woman in her twenties or thirties in good health. The rearranged chain carries TRBV28 and TRBJ1-2; a weak D assignment points to TRBD1 (6 bases agree). The sequence in DNA is TGTGCCAGCAGCCTTGACAGGAAGAACTATGGCTACACCTTC. Translation gives CASSLDRKNYGYTF.